This T cell receptor beta chain was captured by sequencing in a study of blood T cell repertoires in COVID-19. Study at large: Specimens from acute and convalescent COVID-19 originated in the United States, Italy and Spain. PBMCs, B-cell-depleted T cells, or T cells provided the cDNA or gDNA that made up the material.

The CDR3 totals 15 residues. Germline V gene lookup returns CDR1 SGHNT and CDR2 YYREEE (reference sequence). V was clipped by 4 bases and J by 7 bases, with 17 bases between them. Source study methods: Quantification of nucleated cells was approximated via reference gene primer amplification. This table comes from immunoSEQ multiplex PCR, and its TCRdb copy is limited to in-frame clones, with some not included. The V and J calls and the clone size are those of that table, but D and trimming were determined from the DNA. This table holds under 450,000 clones, about nine tenths found once. Enrollment of patients from Seattle took place during active infection, with longitudinal follow-up.

The receptor comes from a middle-aged woman with COVID-19, enrolled during active disease. The rearrangement joins TRBV5-4 to TRBJ1-4; D is perhaps TRBD1 (6 bases). The specimen sequenced was peripheral blood. The chain's CDR3 is CASSARDIGGEKLFF. The CDR3 nucleotides are TGTGCCAGCAGCGCCAGGGACATAGGGGGTGAAAAACTGTTTTTT.